The 27 T cell receptor beta chains presented below share a single source sample, sequenced in a study of cytomegalovirus exposure and HLA in healthy donors (dated by TCRdb to about 2017). The library was built by means of the immunoSEQ multiplex PCR assay. The clones in this table, taken by TCRdb from immuneACCESS, are in-frame only. Not every clone is retained; where verified, under half of the shortfall comes from an unresolved V gene, and the cause of the rest is unknown. The table for this sample lists approximately 150,000 clones; about 88% of them were counted only once. Of the sample, about 3.5% is held by the ten largest clones. What was sequenced was PBMCs. The receptors come from a woman between 18 and 29 years old in good health and CMV-seropositive.

The V and J genes are TRBV10-1 and TRBJ2-7; 9 nucleotides line up with TRBD2. The CDR3 covers 17 residues. Unmatched junction bases numbered 10, after V lost 2 bases and J lost 2 bases. Germline V gives CDR1 WNHNN, CDR2 SYGVQD (reference sequence). CDR3 sequence (DNA): TGCGCCAGCAGTGAGATGACTAGCGGAGAGAAACCCTACGAGCAGTACTTC. It yields the protein CASSEMTSGEKPYEQYF.

The chain couples TRBV2 to TRBJ2-7; the D gene is possibly TRBD2 (5 bases). CDR1 SNHLY and CDR2 FYNNEI come from the germline V gene. V lost 6 bases and J 6 bases, leaving 18 bases between the germline ends. The CDR3 length is 14 residues. The CDR3 DNA reads TGTGCCAGCAGGGTGGTGGGAGTGACCGGCGAGCAGTACTTC. Amino acids: CASRVVGVTGEQYF.

The chain is built from TRBV30 and TRBJ2-1, with TRBD1 identical over 7 bases. Germline CDR1 is GTSNPN and CDR2 is SVGIG (reference sequence). The V and J ends lost 3 bases and 3 bases, in that order; junction bases with no gene match: 5. The CDR3 extends over 14 amino acids. Here the CDR3 DNA reads TGTGCCTGGAGCACCGGGACAGACTACAATGAGCAGTTCTTC. As protein: CAWSTGTDYNEQFF.

This clone showed up just a few times. The chain employs TRBV28 and TRBJ2-7; D ambiguous. The CDR3 has 14 residues. V was cut by 5 bases and J by 6 bases, with 17 bases left in between. The germline gives CDR1 MDHEN, CDR2 SYDVKM. The DNA of the CDR3 is TGTGCCAGCAGTCCCCAACTGCTAGTGTCCGAGCAGTACTTC. It is translated as CASSPQLLVSEQYF.

The chain recombines TRBV28 with TRBJ2-3, with TRBD2 matching over 8 bases. V lost 5 bases and J lost 7; bases outside the gene matches: 11. Germline V lookup: CDR1 MDHEN, CDR2 SYDVKM. This CDR3 has 15 amino acids. The CDR3 DNA sequence: TGTGCCAGCAGTCGGAGCGGGAGATCCCAGTATACGCAGTATTTT. This translates into CASSRSGRSQYTQYF.

The J gene is TRBJ2-3, the V gene TRBV10-1, with D maybe TRBD1 (5 bases). Germline assignment: CDR1 WNHNN and CDR2 SYGVQD (reference sequence). Trimming stripped 5 bases from V and 3 bases from J, with 12 bases between. The CDR3 contains 14 residues. In DNA, the CDR3 is TGCGCCAGCAGTTATTCAGGGCTGACAGATACGCAGTATTTT. This codes for CASSYSGLTDTQYF.

This clone was detected once. The V call is TRBV5-6, the J call TRBJ2-1, with 8 bases matching TRBD2. The CDR3 is 15 amino acids. CDR1 and CDR2 from the germline V gene are SGHDT and YYEEEE. V was pared by 5 bases and J by 3 bases, with 7 bases of the junction left unmatched. The CDR3 sequence is CASSLSGTSYNEQFF. The CDR3 coding sequence is TGTGCCAGCAGTTTATCCGGGACTAGCTACAATGAGCAGTTCTTC.

The gene calls are TRBV11-3 and TRBJ2-1, with 8 bases aligning to TRBD2. The V segment lost 5 bases and the J segment 4 bases; nucleotides outside the gene matches: 7. The CDR3 has 15 residues. Germline-derived CDR1 and CDR2 are SGHNT and YENEEA. The CDR3 nucleotides read TGTGCCAGCAGCCCCCGGACTAGCAGATACAATGAGCAGTTCTTC. Its protein product is CASSPRTSRYNEQFF. The whole variable domain, filled in from reference TRBV11-3 and TRBJ2-1, reads EAGVVQSPRYKIIEKKQPVAFWCNPISGHNTLYWYLQNLGQGPELLIRYENEEAVDDSQLPKDRFSAERLKGVDSTLKIQPAELGDSAVYLCASSPRTSRYNEQFFGPGTRLTVL.

This clone turned up a few times. The chain employs TRBV11-3 and TRBJ2-2; D might be TRBD2 (5 bases). The length of the CDR3 is 14 residues. V lost 2 bases, J lost 10 bases, and 14 bases lay in between. Germline-derived CDR1 and CDR2 are SGHNT and YENEEA. The CDR3 nucleotides are TGTGCCAGCAGCTTACAGCCTGGGGAGAAGGAGCTGTTTTTT. It translates to CASSLQPGEKELFF.

CDR3 residues: CASSVRLGARGANVLTF. CDR3 sequence (DNA): TGTGCCAGCAGCGTGCGTTTGGGGGCGAGGGGGGCCAACGTCCTGACTTTC. The chain couples TRBV11-3 to TRBJ2-6; the D gene is possibly TRBD1 (6 bases). CDR1 and CDR2 (germline): SGHNT, YENEEA. The CDR3 consists of 17 residues. Deletions cut 5 bases from V and 4 bases from J, with 18 bases between.

The V gene is TRBV28, the J gene TRBJ2-7, with 9 nucleotides matching TRBD1. With 7 bases clipped from V and 3 bases from J, the junction kept 10 bases outside the gene matches. CDR3 length equals 15 residues. Per germline, CDR1 MDHEN and CDR2 SYDVKM. The CDR3 loop is CASNYGGQGVYEQYF. The CDR3 DNA is TGTGCCAGCAATTATGGGGGACAGGGTGTCTACGAGCAGTACTTC.

This chain uses TRBV30 with TRBJ2-2; 7 positions match TRBD2. The germline V gene encodes CDR1 GTSNPN and CDR2 SVGIG (reference sequence). With V trimmed by 2 bases and J by 6 bases, 9 bases remained unmatched. This CDR3 is built from 15 residues. The CDR3 coding sequence is TGTGCCTGGAGTAGCTGGCGGGAGATCGCCGGGGAGCTGTTTTTT. Translated: CAWSSWREIAGELFF.

V usage is TRBV7-9 and J usage is TRBJ1-4; the match to TRBD1 covers 7 bases. The germline V gene encodes CDR1 SEHNR and CDR2 FQNEAQ (reference sequence). The CDR3 has 16 amino acids. V shed 3 bases and J 6 bases; nucleotides not matched to a gene: 10. The CDR3 DNA reads TGTGCCAGCAGCTTGGGCCTAGGGGGCGCGTATGAAAAACTGTTTTTT. Amino acids: CASSLGLGGAYEKLFF.

This clone has only one observation. This chain uses TRBV5-4 with TRBJ2-1; TRBD1 might be the D (6 bases). Germline V gene lookup returns CDR1 SGHNT and CDR2 YYREEE (reference sequence). V lost 0 bases and J 0 bases, leaving 7 bases between the germline ends. The CDR3 is 15 amino acids. The CDR3 bases are TGTGCCAGCAGCTTGGACAGGGTCTCCTACAATGAGCAGTTCTTC. Residues: CASSLDRVSYNEQFF.

V usage is TRBV11-2 and J usage is TRBJ1-5, with D perhaps matching TRBD1 (5 bases). CDR1 is SGHAT, CDR2 FQNNGV, per germline. V lost 5 bases and J lost 5, with 16 bases in between. CDR3 length equals 15 residues. The CDR3 here is CASSTTGVGHQPQHF. In DNA, the CDR3 is TGTGCCAGCAGCACCACAGGAGTCGGGCATCAGCCCCAGCATTTT.

This chain joins TRBV7-9 and TRBJ1-1, with 8 bases lining up with TRBD1. Germline V gene lookup returns CDR1 SEHNR and CDR2 FQNEAQ (reference sequence). V was clipped by 1 base and J by 5 bases; unmatched bases: 9. The CDR3 spans 16 residues. This CDR3 is CASSLGLTGARTEAFF. CDR3 DNA: TGTGCCAGCAGCTTAGGCCTGACAGGGGCGAGGACTGAAGCTTTCTTT.

V and J are TRBV5-1 and TRBJ2-1; D possibly corresponds to TRBD1 (6 bases). With 2 bases removed from V and 10 bases from J, the gap between germline ends came to 10 bases. The germline CDR1 and CDR2 sequences are SGHRS and YFSETQ. The CDR3 has 12 residues. DNA for the CDR3: TGCGCCAGCAGCTTCGTAACAGGGGAGCAGTTCTTC. Residues: CASSFVTGEQFF.

The chain uses TRBV9 and TRBJ2-2; D is possibly TRBD2 (5 bases). Trimming shortened V by 6 bases and J by 4 bases, and 13 bases separated the two germline ends. Germline lookup yields CDR1 SGDLS and CDR2 YYNGEE. The CDR3 is 14 residues long. In DNA, the CDR3 is TGTGCCAGCAAAGAGGGAGTAGCCACCGGGGAGCTGTTTTTT. It codes for CASKEGVATGELFF.

The chain recombines TRBV6-6 with TRBJ2-7, with 9 nucleotides matching TRBD1. J gave up 4 bases and V 0 bases, and 4 bases lay outside the gene matches. CDR3 length: 15 amino acids. From germline, CDR1 is MNHNY and CDR2 SVGAGI (reference sequence). CDR3 in amino acids: CASSYSPGQGYEQYF. CDR3 in DNA: TGTGCCAGCAGTTACTCACCGGGACAGGGTTACGAGCAGTACTTC.

DNA for the CDR3: TGTGCCAGCAGCCAAGATCAAGGGGCCCTAGCCAAAAACATTCAGTACTTC. Amino acid sequence: CASSQDQGALAKNIQYF. The chain has TRBV4-2 and TRBJ2-4, with D possibly TRBD1 on 5 matching bases. The germline V and J ends were trimmed by 0 bases and 0 bases, with 12 bases remaining between them. CDR1 is LGHNA and CDR2 is YNFKEQ in the germline V gene. The CDR3 has 17 amino acids.

The rearrangement uses TRBV6-6 and TRBJ2-1; TRBD1 matches at 8 bases. The CDR3 loop spans 15 amino acids. In germline, CDR1 is MNHNY, CDR2 SVGAGI (reference sequence). V lost 2 bases, J lost 5 bases, and 5 bases stayed unmatched. CDR3 nucleotides: TGTGCCAGCAGTTACGATGGACAGGGCCACAATGAGCAGTTCTTC. This translates into CASSYDGQGHNEQFF.

This clone was recorded a few times. The same CDR3 also results from other DNA sequences found in this sample. The V and J genes are TRBV6-5 and TRBJ1-2, with D tentatively TRBD1 (5 bases). Germline-derived CDR1 and CDR2 are MNHEY and SVGAGI. The CDR3 is made up of 12 amino acids. Trimming stripped 6 bases from V and 1 base from J, with 6 bases between. The CDR3 protein is CASRDSNYGYTF. The CDR3 DNA reads as TGTGCCAGCAGAGACAGTAACTATGGCTACACCTTC.

The chain joins TRBV5-1 to TRBJ1-3, with 9 bases fitting TRBD1. The CDR3 is 16 amino acids. Trimming removed 4 bases from V and 3 bases from J; junction bases left unmatched: 8. CDR1 and CDR2 from the germline V gene are SGHRS and YFSETQ. The CDR3 DNA reads TGCGCCAGCAGCGCCGTACAGGGGGCAGGTGGAAACACCATATATTTT. Translated, it gives CASSAVQGAGGNTIYF.

V usage is TRBV7-2 and J usage is TRBJ2-7; a weak D match, TRBD1 (6 bases). This CDR3 is 15 amino acids long. Germline V lookup: CDR1 SGHTA, CDR2 FQGNSA. With 1 base removed from V and 1 base from J, the gap between germline ends came to 11 bases. CDR3 amino acids: CASSLGTGISYEQYF. For the CDR3, the DNA is TGTGCCAGCAGCTTAGGCACAGGGATTTCCTACGAGCAGTACTTC.

Worth noting for this clone: A read error may account for a junction end that differs from germline. The chain joins TRBV11-3 to TRBJ2-2, with 7 bases matching TRBD2. Per the germline V gene, CDR1 is SGHNT and CDR2 is YENEEA. The CDR3 contains 15 residues. In DNA form, the CDR3 reads TGTGCCAGCAGCTTAGGGGAGGGAGACACCGAGGAGCTGTTTTTT. This codes for CASSLGEGDTEELFF.

This chain uses TRBV7-6 with TRBJ2-1, with no clear D. CDR3 length: 15 amino acids. Germline values: CDR1 SGHVS, CDR2 FNYEAQ. Trimming removed 5 bases from V and 0 bases from J, with 11 bases in between. CDR3 DNA: TGTGCCAGCAGCACTCCAGGAAACTCCTACAATGAGCAGTTCTTC. This gives the protein CASSTPGNSYNEQFF. The whole variable domain, remainder taken from reference TRBV7-6 and TRBJ2-1, is GAGVSQSPRYKVTKRGQDVALRCDPISGHVSLYWYRQALGQGPEFLTYFNYEAQQDKSGLPNDRFSAERPEGSISTLTIQRTEQRDSAMYRCASSTPGNSYNEQFFGPGTRLTVL.

The rearrangement joins TRBV5-4 to TRBJ2-1, with TRBD2 matching over 10 bases. Germline V gene lookup returns CDR1 SGHNT and CDR2 YYREEE (reference sequence). The CDR3 is 17 amino acids. Trimming removed 2 bases from V and 4 bases from J; junction bases left unmatched: 9. The CDR3 spells CASSLKYGLADYNEQFF. The CDR3 nucleotides read TGTGCCAGCAGCTTAAAATACGGACTAGCGGATTACAATGAGCAGTTCTTC. Looking up the rest from reference TRBV5-4 and TRBJ2-1 gives the full variable domain: ETGVTQSPTHLIKTRGQQVTLRCSSQSGHNTVSWYQQALGQGPQFIFQYYREEENGRGNFPPRFSGLQFPNYSSELNVNALELDDSALYLCASSLKYGLADYNEQFFGPGTRLTVL.